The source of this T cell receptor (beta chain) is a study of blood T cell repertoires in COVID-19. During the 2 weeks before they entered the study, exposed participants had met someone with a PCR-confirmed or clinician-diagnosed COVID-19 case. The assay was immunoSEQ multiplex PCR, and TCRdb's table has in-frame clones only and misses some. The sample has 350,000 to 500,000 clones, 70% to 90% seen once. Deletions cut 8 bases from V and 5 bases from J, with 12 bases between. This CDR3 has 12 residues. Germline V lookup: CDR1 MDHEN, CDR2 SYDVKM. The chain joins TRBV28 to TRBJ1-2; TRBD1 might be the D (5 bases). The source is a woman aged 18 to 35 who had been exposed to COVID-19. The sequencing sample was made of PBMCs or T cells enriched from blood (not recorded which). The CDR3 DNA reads TGTGCCAGCGGACAAGATGATTATGGCTACACCTTC. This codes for CASGQDDYGYTF.